The next 27 T cell receptor beta chains were all read from a single sample in a study of T cell changes during pregnancy in multiple sclerosis (dated 2019 in TCRdb). Preparation of the library involved the immunoSEQ multiplex PCR assay. Sourced from immuneACCESS, this table was stored by TCRdb with only in-frame sequences that have V and J called. A share of the clones is absent; for the studies checked, an unresolved V gene accounts for under half, and the remainder has no known explanation. Within this sample are roughly 90,000 clones, with around 93% of them counted one time only. The top ten hold around 2.3% of the sample. The source material was peripheral blood, sampled in the third trimester of pregnancy. Receptors were obtained from a female donor with multiple sclerosis, enrolled in a pregnancy study.

The chain carries TRBV5-1 and TRBJ1-5, with TRBD1 as a possible D gene (6 bases). The CDR3 totals 14 residues. Trimming pared 3 bases from V and 2 bases from J, leaving 9 bases between. The germline V gene has CDR1 SGHRS and CDR2 YFSETQ. CDR3 in amino acids: CASSSGVGNQPQHF. For the CDR3, the DNA is TGCGCCAGCAGCTCAGGGGTAGGCAATCAGCCCCAGCATTTT.

The CDR3 sequence: CASHGQSNTEAFF. The CDR3 DNA follows: TGTGCCAGCCATGGACAGTCGAACACTGAAGCTTTCTTT. The rearrangement joins TRBV28 to TRBJ1-1; the D gene is possibly TRBD1 (6 bases). Per germline, CDR1 MDHEN and CDR2 SYDVKM. Trimming took off 8 bases at V and 1 base at J, with 11 bases between the two ends. The CDR3 sequence is 13 residues long.

The rearrangement uses TRBV6-1 and TRBJ2-7; TRBD2 matches at 7 bases. The CDR3 covers 16 residues. The V and J ends lost 2 bases and 0 bases, in that order; junction bases with no gene match: 7. Per germline, CDR1 MNHNS and CDR2 SASEGT. CDR3 coding DNA: TGTGCCAGCAGTGAACATGGGGAGGGGACCTCCTACGAGCAGTACTTC. Translation: CASSEHGEGTSYEQYF.

This clone was counted only a few times. The J gene is TRBJ1-1, the V gene TRBV27; D gene uncertain. V was clipped by 8 bases and J by 5 bases, with 9 bases between them. The germline CDR1 and CDR2 sequences are MNHEY and SMNVEV (reference sequence). The CDR3 totals 11 residues. CDR3 region: CASGSKTEAFF. The CDR3 coding sequence is TGTGCCAGCGGCAGTAAGACTGAAGCTTTCTTT.

J is TRBJ1-5 and V is TRBV28; the match to TRBD1 covers 8 bases. Looked up from germline, CDR1 is MDHEN and CDR2 is SYDVKM. Trimming at V came to 6 bases and at J to 2 bases, leaving 6 bases not matched to a gene. The CDR3 sequence is 15 residues long. CDR3 sequence: CASSLTGVRNQPQHF. The DNA for the CDR3 is TGTGCCAGCAGCTTGACAGGGGTCCGCAATCAGCCCCAGCATTTT.

The rearrangement links TRBV18 to TRBJ1-1; 7 bases match TRBD1. The CDR3 spans 16 residues. J was trimmed by 0 bases and V by 5 bases; bases with no gene match: 9. The germline gives CDR1 KGHSH, CDR2 LQKENI. The CDR3 DNA sequence: TGTGCCAGCTCAGAAGGGGGACAGACTATGAACACTGAAGCTTTCTTT. This encodes CASSEGGQTMNTEAFF.

The genes are TRBV29-1 and TRBJ1-1; a weak D match, TRBD1 (5 bases). Germline CDR1 reads SQVTM; CDR2 reads ANQGSEA. With 3 bases removed from V and 1 base from J, the gap between germline ends came to 12 bases. The CDR3 is 14 residues long. The CDR3 here is CSVERTLANTEAFF. CDR3 coding DNA: TGCAGCGTTGAGAGGACATTAGCGAACACTGAAGCTTTCTTT. The full variable domain, in which reference TRBV29-1 and TRBJ1-1 provide the parts outside the CDR3, is SAVISQKPSRDICQRGTSLTIQCQVDSQVTMMFWYRQQPGQSLTLIATANQGSEATYESGFVIDKFPISRPNLTFSTLTVSNMSPEDSSIYLCSVERTLANTEAFFGQGTRLTVV.

The chain recombines TRBV2 with TRBJ1-2; the match to TRBD1 covers 7 bases. CDR3 length: 15 residues. The ends lost 3 bases at V and 4 bases at J; junction bases unmatched: 8. Germline CDR1 is SNHLY and CDR2 is FYNNEI. CDR3 nucleotide sequence: TGTGCCAGCAGTGACGACCCCGGGACAGCCTATGGCTACACCTTC. Amino acid sequence: CASSDDPGTAYGYTF. Complete variable domain (other parts from reference TRBV2 and TRBJ1-2): EPEVTQTPSHQVTQMGQEVILRCVPISNHLYFYWYRQILGQKVEFLVSFYNNEISEKSEIFDDQFSVERPDGSNFTLKIRSTKLEDSAMYFCASSDDPGTAYGYTFGSGTRLTVV.

The genes are TRBV18 and TRBJ2-1, with 13 bases that match TRBD2. There are 17 residues in the CDR3. Germline CDR1 KGHSH, CDR2 LQKENI. With V trimmed by 2 bases and J by 0 bases, 1 base remained unmatched. This CDR3 reads CASSPRTSGSSYNEQFF. The CDR3 coding sequence is TGTGCCAGCTCACCAAGGACTAGCGGGAGCTCCTACAATGAGCAGTTCTTC.

The chain combines TRBV13 with TRBJ2-3, with 11 bases aligning to TRBD2. CDR1 is PRHDT, CDR2 FYEKMQ, per germline (reference sequence). This CDR3 comprises 13 residues. The V gene end was trimmed by 9 bases and the J gene end by 6 bases; junction bases not matched to a gene: 5. The DNA for the CDR3 is TGTGCCAGTAGACTAGCGGGGCGGGATACGCAGTATTTT. It codes for CASRLAGRDTQYF.

The genes are TRBV9 and TRBJ2-5; D is possibly TRBD2 (5 bases). The CDR3 consists of 14 residues. Germline-derived CDR1 and CDR2 are SGDLS and YYNGEE. The V end lost 4 bases, the J end lost 5 bases, and 15 bases lay between the germline ends. CDR3 region: CASSNPEGGETQYF. The CDR3 coding sequence is TGTGCCAGCAGCAACCCCGAGGGTGGGGAGACCCAGTACTTC. The whole variable domain, filled in from reference TRBV9 and TRBJ2-5, reads DSGVTQTPKHLITATGQRVTLRCSPRSGDLSVYWYQQSLDQGLQFLIQYYNGEERAKGNILERFSAQQFPDLHSELNLSSLELGDSALYFCASSNPEGGETQYFGPGTRLLVL.

This clone was detected once. The chain employs TRBV28 and TRBJ1-1; weak D call: TRBD1 (6 bases). Trimming removed 4 bases from V and 5 bases from J, with 8 bases in between. Germline CDR1 reads MDHEN; CDR2 reads SYDVKM. The CDR3 contains 12 residues. Here the CDR3 reads CASSSGVTEAFF. The CDR3 region has the DNA TGTGCCAGCAGTTCAGGGGTTACTGAAGCTTTCTTT.

The chain combines TRBV11-2 with TRBJ2-1; the match to TRBD2 covers 10 bases. CDR1 and CDR2 from the germline V gene are SGHAT and FQNNGV. CDR3 length: 16 residues. J lost 5 bases, V lost 1 base, and 5 bases had no gene match. CDR3 DNA sequence: TGTGCCAGCAGCTTAGGTAGCGGGAGGCGGGACAATGAGCAGTTCTTC. Translation: CASSLGSGRRDNEQFF.

The genes are TRBV30 and TRBJ2-2, with a weak D call TRBD2 (5 bases). V lost 4 bases to trimming and J lost 0 bases, with 12 bases between them. Germline V gene sequence: CDR1 GTSNPN, CDR2 SVGIG (reference sequence). There are 15 residues in the CDR3. As DNA, the CDR3 is TGTGCCTGGACCGGGCTAGCAACGAACACCGGGGAGCTGTTTTTT. Protein: CAWTGLATNTGELFF.

The chain is built from TRBV19 and TRBJ2-2, with D perhaps TRBD1 (5 bases). From germline, CDR1 is LNHDA and CDR2 SQIVND (reference sequence). The germline V and J ends were trimmed by 8 bases and 4 bases, with 14 bases remaining between them. There are 14 residues in the CDR3. DNA for the CDR3: TGTGCCAGTCACGGCGGACAAGGCACCGGGGAGCTGTTTTTT. It encodes CASHGGQGTGELFF.

This chain links TRBV29-1 with TRBJ2-7; tentatively, D is TRBD2 (6 bases). Germline assignment: CDR1 SQVTM and CDR2 ANQGSEA. This CDR3 spans 13 amino acids. V was clipped by 7 bases and J by 1 base, with 14 bases between them. The CDR3 is CSDLRDWSYEQYF. The DNA of the CDR3 is TGCAGCGACCTCCGGGACTGGTCCTACGAGCAGTACTTC.

V and J are TRBV5-8 and TRBJ2-7; 7 nucleotides line up with TRBD1. This CDR3 has 10 amino acids. Germline trimming cut 4 bases from V and 11 bases from J; bases unmatched to any gene: 3. Looked up from germline, CDR1 is SGHTS and CDR2 is YDEGEE. CDR3 coding DNA: TGTGCCAGCAGCGCCCAGGGGGAGTACTTC. This codes for CASSAQGEYF. Full variable domain (outside the CDR3, taken from reference TRBV5-8 and TRBJ2-7): EAGVTQSPTHLIKTRGQQATLRCSPISGHTSVYWYQQALGLGLQFLLWYDEGEERNRGNFPPRFSGRQFPNYSSELNVNALELEDSALYLCASSAQGEYFGPGTRLTVT.

The chain has TRBV6-5 and TRBJ1-3; no clear D. CDR1 is MNHEY and CDR2 is SVGAGI in the germline V gene. This CDR3 region has 14 residues. Trimming left V 6 bases short and J 1 base short, with 10 bases between. The CDR3 region is CASSRRGSGNTIYF. The CDR3 DNA is TGTGCCAGCAGCCGTCGCGGGTCTGGAAACACCATATATTTT.

The V and J genes are TRBV12-2 and TRBJ2-1; the table's D call, TRBD2, has no DNA check behind it. TRBV12-2 is reported as a pseudogene. There are 17 residues in the CDR3. The CDR3 protein is CASRVGLADYSYNEQFF. The CDR3 coding sequence is TGTGCAAGTCGCGTGGGACTAGCGGACTACTCCTACAATGAGCAGTTCTTC.

V gene TRBV7-2 combines with J gene TRBJ2-7, with 9 bases fitting TRBD1. Germline CDR1 SGHTA, CDR2 FQGNSA. The trim removed 1 base at V and 5 bases at J, leaving 9 bases unmatched. This CDR3 region has 16 residues. CDR3 bases: TGTGCCAGCAGCTTAGTTGGCAGGGGACAGGGCGACGAGCAGTACTTC. As protein: CASSLVGRGQGDEQYF.

The chain uses TRBV7-9 and TRBJ2-5; 9 bases are shared with TRBD1. The germline gives CDR1 SEHNR, CDR2 FQNEAQ (reference sequence). V dropped 4 bases and J dropped 5; count of bases not matched to a gene: 8. The CDR3 is 15 amino acids. CDR3 sequence (DNA): TGTGCCAGCAGCTCGGGACAGGGAGGGATGGAGACCCAGTACTTC. Translation gives CASSSGQGGMETQYF.

The chain carries TRBV6-1 and TRBJ1-1; D possibly corresponds to TRBD1 (5 bases). V gave up 3 bases and J gave up 5 bases, with 16 bases separating them. The CDR3 has 15 amino acids. Germline V gives CDR1 MNHNS, CDR2 SASEGT. The CDR3, as DNA: TGTGCCAGCAGTGAGATGGCAGGGCGGATGACTGAAGCTTTCTTT. Its translation: CASSEMAGRMTEAFF.

The chain carries TRBV7-9 and TRBJ2-7; D uncertain. Germline values: CDR1 SEHNR, CDR2 FQNEAQ (reference sequence). V lost 5 bases to trimming and J lost 7 bases, with 15 bases between them. This CDR3 contains 13 residues. This chain's CDR3 is CASSPHEELEQYF. The DNA for the CDR3 is TGTGCCAGCAGCCCCCACGAGGAGTTGGAGCAGTACTTC.

This chain joins TRBV11-2 and TRBJ2-3; 7 nucleotides align to TRBD2. Germline trimming cut 1 base from V and 6 bases from J; bases unmatched to any gene: 10. The germline gives CDR1 SGHAT, CDR2 FQNNGV. CDR3 length equals 16 residues. CDR3 nucleotide sequence: TGTGCCAGCAGCTTAGTTGGGGGGAGGGCGAGGGATACGCAGTATTTT. Residues: CASSLVGGRARDTQYF.

CDR3 bases: TGTGCCAGCAGTTTATGGTCAGGAACCGGGGAGCTGTTTTTT. Protein sequence: CASSLWSGTGELFF. The chain has TRBV28 and TRBJ2-2; D not resolved. CDR3 size: 14 residues. Germline values: CDR1 MDHEN, CDR2 SYDVKM. Between the trimmed V and J ends, which lost 0 bases and 5 bases, there was a span of 7 bases.

The sample holds a few counts of this clone. The chain couples TRBV30 to TRBJ1-1, with D possibly being TRBD1 (6 bases). The CDR3 loop spans 14 amino acids. Trimming removed 1 base at V and 6 bases at J, with 15 bases between. The germline CDR1 and CDR2 sequences are GTSNPN and SVGIG (reference sequence). The DNA of the CDR3 is TGTGCCTGGAGTGGCTTAACAGGGAGGGCTGAAGCTTTCTTT. It yields the protein CAWSGLTGRAEAFF.

This clone appeared once. V gene TRBV27 combines with J gene TRBJ1-5; D is uncertain. Trimming removed 5 bases at V and 0 bases at J, with 14 bases between. This CDR3 has 16 amino acids. Germline assignment: CDR1 MNHEY and CDR2 SMNVEV (reference sequence). The CDR3 DNA is TGTGCCAGCAGTCCCCCAGCGGAAGCTAGCAATCAGCCCCAGCATTTT. Translation: CASSPPAEASNQPQHF.